This record covers a single T cell receptor (beta chain). Antigen: not known. Here immunoSEQ multiplex PCR was the method, and the copy in TCRdb shows in-frame clones only, minus some. The sample records about 130,000 clones, roughly nine tenths being singletons. This record belongs to a study of T cell responses to AZD1222 COVID-19 vaccine. In the study overall: Pooling of second doses given at about 4 or about 12 weeks was done. Findings and limits, study-wide: Only a handful of people who got AZD1222 tested seropositive at baseline.

The CDR3 length is 16 residues. CDR1 MDHEN and CDR2 SYDVKM come from the germline V gene. V gave up 1 base and J gave up 4 bases; unmatched junction bases: 7. V and J are TRBV28 and TRBJ2-7; 10 bases fit TRBD1. The sequence came from an adult in good health. Sequenced here: peripheral blood, sampled on day 0 of AZD1222 vaccination. CDR3 sequence: CASSLFATGGLYEQYF. The CDR3 DNA reads TGTGCCAGCAGTTTATTTGCGACAGGGGGCTTATACGAGCAGTACTTC.